The 30 T cell receptor beta chains reported below all come from one sample, sequenced in a study of blood T cell repertoires in COVID-19. Produced via immunoSEQ multiplex PCR; TCRdb's table is partial and in-frame only. Of more than 110,000 clones in the sample, 65% to 80% are singletons; the top ten hold under 4.5%. The sample taken for sequencing was peripheral blood. These receptors came from a man aged 55 to 70 with acute or convalescent COVID-19.

This chain joins TRBV5-1 and TRBJ2-2, with TRBD2 matching 8 bases. Germline lookup yields CDR1 SGHRS and CDR2 YFSETQ. The CDR3 has 16 amino acids. V lost 0 bases to trimming and J lost 5 bases; unmatched junction nucleotides: 6. Here the CDR3 reads CASSLDSGGGTGELFF. CDR3 coding DNA: TGCGCCAGCAGCTTGGACTCGGGAGGGGGGACCGGGGAGCTGTTTTTT.

This rearrangement joins TRBV25-1 to TRBJ1-2; TRBD1 matches 7 bases. CDR1 is MGHDK, CDR2 SYGVNS, per germline. The CDR3 length is 13 residues. The junction had 6 bases not matched to a gene; V was cut back by 6 bases and J by 5 bases. The DNA of the CDR3 is TGTGCCAGCAGAGCTACAGGGGTTTATGGCTACACCTTC. Translation: CASRATGVYGYTF.

The sample holds a few counts of this clone. The chain uses TRBV5-6 and TRBJ1-6; 8 bases agree with TRBD1. The ends lost 1 base at V and 13 bases at J; junction bases unmatched: 13. CDR3 length equals 16 residues. From germline, CDR1 is SGHDT and CDR2 YYEEEE. The CDR3 here is CASSLYQDRAFIPLHF. The CDR3 coding sequence is TGTGCCAGCAGCTTGTACCAGGACAGGGCGTTTATTCCCCTCCACTTT.

This clone was observed a few times. This chain connects TRBV9 to TRBJ1-1; D is perhaps TRBD1 (6 bases). The CDR3 extends over 17 amino acids. V lost 4 bases to trimming and J lost 4 bases, with 23 bases between them. Germline values: CDR1 SGDLS, CDR2 YYNGEE. The CDR3 loop reads CASSRWAGELLGTEAFF. As DNA, the CDR3 is TGTGCCAGCAGCCGGTGGGCAGGGGAGTTGTTAGGCACTGAAGCTTTCTTT.

The chain is built from TRBV19 and TRBJ2-7; D is unclear. The length of the CDR3 is 15 residues. The V end was cut by 5 bases, the J end by 2 bases, with 16 bases between. CDR1 is LNHDA and CDR2 is SQIVND in the germline V gene (reference sequence). This CDR3 reads CASSLRLFETYEQYF. The CDR3 DNA follows: TGTGCCAGTAGTCTAAGACTCTTCGAAACCTACGAGCAGTACTTC. The entire variable domain, with the rest obtained from reference TRBV19 and TRBJ2-7, is as follows: DGGITQSPKYLFRKEGQNVTLSCEQNLNHDAMYWYRQDPGQGLRLIYYSQIVNDFQKGDIAEGYSVSREKKESFPLTVTSAQKNPTAFYLCASSLRLFETYEQYFGPGTRLTVT.

The chain is built from TRBV6-5 and TRBJ1-1, with 8 nucleotides matching TRBD1. The CDR3 has 14 residues. With 5 bases clipped from V and 4 bases from J, the junction kept 6 bases outside the gene matches. Germline V gene sequence: CDR1 MNHEY, CDR2 SVGAGI. In nucleotides, the CDR3 is TGTGCCAGCAGTCCAGGGGGCGATGTCACTGAAGCTTTCTTT. Protein: CASSPGGDVTEAFF.

The rearrangement uses TRBV5-1 and TRBJ2-7, with 11 bases aligning to TRBD2. The CDR3 extends over 16 amino acids. CDR1 and CDR2 from the germline V gene are SGHRS and YFSETQ. The V gene end was trimmed by 4 bases and the J gene end by 0 bases; junction bases not matched to a gene: 6. The CDR3 loop is CASSQGGTSGSYEQYF. CDR3 bases: TGCGCCAGCAGCCAAGGGGGGACTAGCGGCTCCTACGAGCAGTACTTC.

This rearrangement joins TRBV6-1 to TRBJ2-1; unclear D gene. The CDR3 consists of 15 residues. V was cut by 3 bases and J by 1 base, with 10 bases left in between. Germline V CDR1 and CDR2: MNHNS, SASEGT. CDR3 loop: CASSEGSLSYNEQFF. In DNA form, the CDR3 reads TGTGCCAGCAGTGAGGGTAGCTTGTCCTACAATGAGCAGTTCTTC.

The chain couples TRBV28 to TRBJ1-5; D unclear. The CDR3 runs 15 residues. Trimming took off 3 bases at V and 9 bases at J, with 18 bases between the two ends. CDR1 is MDHEN, CDR2 SYDVKM, per germline. The CDR3 DNA sequence: TGTGCCAGCAGTTTTGGGCAGGCCTCCGTAAGGCCCCAGCATTTT. Protein: CASSFGQASVRPQHF.

The chain joins TRBV6-2 or TRBV6-3 to TRBJ2-5; no clear D gene. V dropped 6 bases and J dropped 5 bases, with 10 bases sitting between them. This CDR3 contains 12 residues. In germline, CDR1 is MNHEY, CDR2 SVGEGT. CDR3: CASSPAEETQYF. The CDR3 DNA reads TGTGCCAGCAGCCCGGCGGAGGAGACCCAGTACTTC.

The chain combines TRBV4-2 with TRBJ2-3; D gene ambiguous. V lost 2 bases to trimming and J lost 6 bases, with 12 bases between them. Germline V CDR1 and CDR2: LGHNA, YNFKEQ. This CDR3 contains 14 residues. CDR3 amino acids: CASSQLRLEDTQYF. The CDR3 DNA is TGTGCCAGCAGCCAATTGCGGCTCGAGGATACGCAGTATTTT.

The rearrangement links TRBV5-1 to TRBJ2-5; TRBD1 matches 8 bases. The CDR3 sequence is 16 residues long. In germline, CDR1 is SGHRS, CDR2 YFSETQ. Losses at the gene ends were 0 bases for V and 1 base for J; bases not matched to a gene: 5. The CDR3, as DNA: TGCGCCAGCAGCTTGGGACAGGGGCTCACCCAAGAGACCCAGTACTTC. It translates to CASSLGQGLTQETQYF.

V and J are TRBV5-5 and TRBJ2-3, with TRBD1 as a possible D gene (6 bases). This CDR3 has 13 amino acids. V was cut by 5 bases and J by 5 bases, with 12 bases left in between. Germline V CDR1 and CDR2: SGHKS, YYEKEE (reference sequence). In nucleotides, the CDR3 is TGTGCCAGCAGTTTTCCAGGGGAAGATACGCAGTATTTT. Its protein product is CASSFPGEDTQYF.

The chain recombines TRBV28 with TRBJ1-1; maybe TRBD1 (6 bases). CDR1 and CDR2 (germline): MDHEN, SYDVKM. V was pared by 5 bases and J by 10 bases, with 20 bases between. The CDR3 is made up of 14 amino acids. In nucleotides, the CDR3 is TGTGCCAGCAGTGAACAGGGAATAAGAGGCAGAGCTTTCTTT. Its protein product is CASSEQGIRGRAFF.

The chain has TRBV7-9 and TRBJ1-6; 9 bases are shared with TRBD1. This CDR3 is 16 amino acids long. CDR1 and CDR2 (germline): SEHNR, FQNEAQ (reference sequence). J was trimmed by 10 bases and V by 0 bases; bases with no gene match: 7. The CDR3 sequence: CASSLAGTGYLSPLHF. Written as DNA, the CDR3 is TGTGCCAGCAGCTTAGCCGGGACAGGGTACCTCTCACCCCTCCACTTT.

In this sample, this clone turned up a few times. The chain employs TRBV7-2 and TRBJ1-6, with D maybe TRBD1 (6 bases). In germline, CDR1 is SGHTA, CDR2 FQGNSA. CDR3 length: 16 residues. V dropped 5 bases and J dropped 6 bases, with 17 bases sitting between them. The CDR3 loop is CASSPSGTNLNSPLHF. CDR3 DNA: TGTGCCAGCAGCCCATCCGGGACAAACCTTAATTCACCCCTCCACTTT. Looking up the rest from reference TRBV7-2 and TRBJ1-6 gives the full variable domain: GAGVSQSPSNKVTEKGKDVELRCDPISGHTALYWYRQSLGQGLEFLIYFQGNSAPDKSGLPSDRFSAERTGGSVSTLTIQRTQQEDSAVYLCASSPSGTNLNSPLHFGNGTRLTVT.

This clone was seen many times. The chain recombines TRBV2 with TRBJ2-7, with TRBD2 matching over 9 bases. The CDR3 is 17 residues long. The germline V gene encodes CDR1 SNHLY and CDR2 FYNNEI. Losses at the gene ends were 1 base for V and 5 bases for J; bases not matched to a gene: 12. For the CDR3, the DNA is TGTGCCAGCAGTGAAGGCCCGGGGGCGGGAGGGCCGAACGAGCAGTACTTC. Translated, it gives CASSEGPGAGGPNEQYF.

This clone was counted once. V and J are TRBV2 and TRBJ1-6, with 10 bases identical to TRBD1. There are 14 residues in the CDR3. With 7 bases clipped from V and 8 bases from J, the junction kept 5 bases outside the gene matches. Germline V gene data show CDR1 as SNHLY and CDR2 as FYNNEI. The DNA of the CDR3 is TGTGCCAGCAACCCGGACAGGGGGGATTCACCCCTCCACTTT. Translating it yields CASNPDRGDSPLHF.

Here the CDR3 reads CASDRGRETQYF. In DNA, the CDR3 is TGTGCCAGCGACAGGGGTCGGGAGACCCAGTACTTC. The chain links TRBV6-5 to TRBJ2-5; TRBD1 matches 8 bases. Germline trimming cut 8 bases from V and 5 bases from J; bases unmatched to any gene: 4. CDR1 is MNHEY and CDR2 is SVGAGI in the germline V gene. The CDR3 is 12 residues long.

This clone appeared a few times. The V call is TRBV3-1 (or the pseudogene TRBV3-2), the J call TRBJ2-2; 11 nucleotides align to TRBD2. The germline gives CDR1 LGHDT, CDR2 YNNKEL (reference sequence). The CDR3 sequence is 18 residues long. With V trimmed by 0 bases and J by 7 bases, 10 bases remained unmatched. This chain's CDR3 is CASSQDSGLAGPSGELFF. In DNA form, the CDR3 reads TGTGCCAGCAGCCAAGATTCCGGACTAGCGGGCCCGAGCGGGGAGCTGTTTTTT.

This chain uses TRBV11-1 with TRBJ2-1; 10 nucleotides agree with TRBD2. There are 15 residues in the CDR3. Germline V gives CDR1 SGHAT, CDR2 FQDESV (reference sequence). The V and J ends lost 4 bases and 7 bases, in that order; junction bases with no gene match: 7. CDR3 bases: TGTGCCAGCAGCTATCTGCTAGCGGGAGCAAATGAGCAGTTCTTC. It specifies CASSYLLAGANEQFF.

This CDR3 is CASSPPSIVGIDTQYF. As DNA, the CDR3 is TGTGCCAGCAGTCCTCCCAGTATAGTCGGGATAGATACGCAGTATTTT. The rearrangement joins TRBV28 to TRBJ2-3; tentative D call: TRBD2 (5 bases). The CDR3 has 16 amino acids. V lost 5 bases and J lost 5, with 20 bases in between. Germline CDR1 MDHEN, CDR2 SYDVKM.

V gene TRBV5-1 combines with J gene TRBJ2-5; D is possibly TRBD1 (5 bases). Germline-derived CDR1 and CDR2 are SGHRS and YFSETQ. The CDR3 runs to 17 residues. The ends were cut back, 0 bases at V and 1 base at J, with 16 bases in the middle. The CDR3 protein is CASSLALDSGIQETQYF. In nucleotides, the CDR3 is TGCGCCAGCAGCTTGGCCTTAGACAGTGGGATCCAAGAGACCCAGTACTTC.

Here the CDR3 reads CASSPDWGSSYEQYF. The CDR3 DNA sequence: TGTGCCAGCAGCCCTGACTGGGGCAGCTCCTACGAGCAGTACTTC. The chain recombines TRBV7-6 with TRBJ2-7; D perhaps matches TRBD1 (5 bases). Trimming left V 5 bases short and J 0 bases short, with 14 bases between. The CDR3 length is 15 residues. Germline V CDR1 and CDR2: SGHVS, FNYEAQ.

This sequence joins TRBV19 and TRBJ2-3, with 7 bases lining up with TRBD2. The CDR3 is made up of 17 amino acids. The germline V gene has CDR1 LNHDA and CDR2 SQIVND (reference sequence). V lost 1 base, J lost 8 bases, and 15 bases stayed unmatched. CDR3 region: CASSIGLTGGRGGTQYF. CDR3 nucleotide sequence: TGTGCCAGTAGTATAGGTCTGACGGGCGGGAGAGGAGGTACGCAGTATTTT.

As concerns this clone: One end of the junction varies from germline; a read error may be responsible. The chain joins TRBV18 to TRBJ2-7; 9 bases are shared with TRBD2. Germline-derived CDR1 and CDR2 are KGHSH and LQKENI. The CDR3 runs 15 residues. The CDR3 bases are TGTGCCAGCTCAGCTGGGACTAGCTTCTCCCACGAGCAGTACTTC. Translated: CASSAGTSFSHEQYF.

The table lists this clone with a few counts. This sequence joins TRBV7-2 and TRBJ1-5, with TRBD1 matching 7 bases. Germline V gene lookup returns CDR1 SGHTA and CDR2 FQGNSA. The CDR3 runs 15 residues. Trimming cost V 3 bases and J 6 bases; bases outside gene matches: 8. The CDR3 coding sequence is TGTGCCAGCAGCTTTGCCCACAGGGGCAGTCAGCCCCAGCATTTT. Translated, it gives CASSFAHRGSQPQHF.

The chain recombines TRBV30 with TRBJ2-2, with TRBD1 identical over 9 bases. Germline lookup yields CDR1 GTSNPN and CDR2 SVGIG (reference sequence). CDR3 length equals 15 residues. V shed 2 bases, J shed 6 bases, and the junction held 7 bases outside the gene matches. The CDR3, as DNA: TGTGCCTGGAGTCGTCGGACAGGGGAGGCCGGGGAGCTGTTTTTT. It codes for CAWSRRTGEAGELFF.

The chain couples TRBV7-2 to TRBJ1-5; 8 nucleotides line up with TRBD1. Trimming at V came to 4 bases and at J to 4 bases, leaving 6 bases not matched to a gene. CDR1 is SGHTA and CDR2 is FQGNSA in the germline V gene. This CDR3 region has 15 residues. DNA of the CDR3: TGTGCCAGCAGCTACCGACAGGGGCCGAATCAGCCCCAGCATTTT. Its protein product is CASSYRQGPNQPQHF.

The V and J genes are TRBV19 and TRBJ2-2; D is unresolved. Germline V CDR1 and CDR2: LNHDA, SQIVND (reference sequence). V was shortened by 6 bases and J by 2 bases, with 7 bases between the two germline ends. CDR3 size: 13 residues. CDR3: CASSLRNTGELFF. The CDR3 nucleotides are TGTGCCAGTAGCCTCCGTAACACCGGGGAGCTGTTTTTT.